A single sample gave rise to the 4 T cell receptor beta chains below, sequenced in a study of T cells after yellow fever vaccination. TCRdb passed the 5' RACE reads through MiXCR, listing each CDR3 protein once. In the table there are 340,000 or so distinct CDR3 sequences, roughly an eighth of which are singletons. This specimen was CD4+ T cells sorted from PBMCs, taken 15 days after the yellow fever booster vaccination. These receptor sequences come from a man between 18 and 35 years old who received the YFV17D yellow fever vaccine.

This clonotype was recorded at least ten times. The chain has TRBV27 and TRBJ2-5, with D possibly TRBD1 on 7 matching bases. V shed 2 bases and J shed 7 bases, with 14 bases lying between them. Per the germline V gene, CDR1 is MNHEY and CDR2 is SMNVEV (reference sequence). The length of the CDR3 is 14 residues. In DNA form, the CDR3 reads TGTGCCAGCAGTTTAGGACAGGAGGGACGGACCCAGTACTTC. Its protein product is CASSLGQEGRTQYF.

Ten or more counts support this clonotype. The chain has TRBV6-1 and TRBJ2-3, with unresolved D. This CDR3 region has 12 residues. V shed 4 bases and J shed 6 bases, with 8 bases lying between them. CDR1 and CDR2 from the germline V gene are MNHNS and SASEGT. The chain's CDR3 is CASSVDGDTQYF. CDR3 bases: TGTGCCAGCAGTGTAGACGGGGATACGCAGTATTTT.

A few counts support this clonotype. This chain connects TRBV7-8 to TRBJ2-7, with D uncertain. This CDR3 spans 16 amino acids. Trimming left V 1 base short and J 3 bases short, with 16 bases between. The germline V gene encodes CDR1 SGHVS and CDR2 FQNEAQ. CDR3 in amino acids: CASSLGWGRQVYEQYF. The CDR3 DNA sequence: TGTGCCAGCAGCTTAGGATGGGGTAGGCAGGTCTACGAGCAGTACTTC.

The J gene is TRBJ2-2, the V gene TRBV4-3, with 12 bases lining up with TRBD2. Per germline, CDR1 LGHNA and CDR2 YSLEER. The CDR3 length is 16 residues. V lost 3 bases and J lost 4; bases outside the gene matches: 3. The CDR3 nucleotides read TGCGCCAGCAGCCAGCTAGCGGGGGGGGCCACCGGGGAGCTGTTTTTT. Its protein product is CASSQLAGGATGELFF.